The sequence of this T cell receptor (beta chain) was determined in a study of neurological immune-mediated disorders. This clonotype was recorded many times. TCRdb re-called the 5' RACE reads with MiXCR, one entry per CDR3 protein. The sample contains about 88,000 distinct CDR3 sequences, 3.5% of which appear only once. The junction had 0 bases not matched to a gene; V was cut back by 3 bases and J by 3 bases. This CDR3 has 13 residues. Germline loops: CDR1 SGHAT, CDR2 FQNNGV. Sequencing was done on a sample of PBMCs. The receptor was derived from a woman between 18 and 30 years old with multiple sclerosis. This chain links TRBV11-2 with TRBJ2-3, with 7 positions matching TRBD2. The CDR3 protein is CASSFGGTDTQYF. DNA of the CDR3: TGTGCCAGCAGCTTCGGGGGGACAGATACGCAGTATTTT.